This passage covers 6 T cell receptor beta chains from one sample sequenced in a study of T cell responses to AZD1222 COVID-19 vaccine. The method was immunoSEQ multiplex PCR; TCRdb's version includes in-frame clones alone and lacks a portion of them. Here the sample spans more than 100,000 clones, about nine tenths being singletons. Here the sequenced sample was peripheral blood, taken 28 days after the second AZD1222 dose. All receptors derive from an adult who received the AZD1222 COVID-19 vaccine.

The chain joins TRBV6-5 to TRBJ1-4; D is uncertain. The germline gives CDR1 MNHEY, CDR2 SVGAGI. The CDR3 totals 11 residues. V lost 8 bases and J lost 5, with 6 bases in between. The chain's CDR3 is CASAGNEKLFF. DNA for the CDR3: TGTGCCAGCGCGGGAAATGAAAAACTGTTTTTT.

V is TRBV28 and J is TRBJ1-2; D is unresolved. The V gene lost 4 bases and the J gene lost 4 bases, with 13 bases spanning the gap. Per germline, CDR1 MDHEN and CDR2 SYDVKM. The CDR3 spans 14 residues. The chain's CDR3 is CASSSPSVSYGYTF. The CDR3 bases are TGTGCCAGCAGTTCACCTAGTGTCTCCTATGGCTACACCTTC.

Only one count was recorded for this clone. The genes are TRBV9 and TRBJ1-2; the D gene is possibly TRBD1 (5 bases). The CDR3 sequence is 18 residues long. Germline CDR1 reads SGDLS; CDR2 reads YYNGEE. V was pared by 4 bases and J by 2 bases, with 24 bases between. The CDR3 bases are TGTGCCAGCAGCCCGAGGGAGATGGGGGGACGGGGAAACTATGGCTACACCTTC. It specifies CASSPREMGGRGNYGYTF.

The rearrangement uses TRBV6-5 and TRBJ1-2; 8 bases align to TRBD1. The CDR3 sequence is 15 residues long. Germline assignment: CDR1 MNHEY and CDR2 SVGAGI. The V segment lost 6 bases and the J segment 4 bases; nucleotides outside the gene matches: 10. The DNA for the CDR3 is TGTGCCAGCAGACTGACAGGGGCCGGGTCCTATGGCTACACCTTC. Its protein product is CASRLTGAGSYGYTF.

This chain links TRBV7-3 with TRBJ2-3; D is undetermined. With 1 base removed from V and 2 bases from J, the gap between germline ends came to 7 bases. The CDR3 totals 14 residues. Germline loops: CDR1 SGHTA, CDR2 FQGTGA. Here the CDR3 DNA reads TGTGCCAGCAGCTTAAGCCCCTTCACAGATACGCAGTATTTT. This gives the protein CASSLSPFTDTQYF.

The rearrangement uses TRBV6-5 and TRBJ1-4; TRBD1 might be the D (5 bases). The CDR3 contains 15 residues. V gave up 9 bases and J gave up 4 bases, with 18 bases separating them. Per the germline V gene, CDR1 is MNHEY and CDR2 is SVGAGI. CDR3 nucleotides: TGTGCCAGTCGACCGTGGGACGGCCTTAATGAAAAACTGTTTTTT. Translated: CASRPWDGLNEKLFF.